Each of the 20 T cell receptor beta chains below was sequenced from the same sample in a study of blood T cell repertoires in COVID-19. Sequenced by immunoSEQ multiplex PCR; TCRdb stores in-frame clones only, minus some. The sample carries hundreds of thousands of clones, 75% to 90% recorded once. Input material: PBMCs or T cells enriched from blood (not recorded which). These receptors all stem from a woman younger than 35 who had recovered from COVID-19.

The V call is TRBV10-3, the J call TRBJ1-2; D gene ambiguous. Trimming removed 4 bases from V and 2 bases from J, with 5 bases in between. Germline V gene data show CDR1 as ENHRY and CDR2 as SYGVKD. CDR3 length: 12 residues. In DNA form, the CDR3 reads TGTGCCATCAGTGGGCAGAACTATGGCTACACCTTC. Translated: CAISGQNYGYTF.

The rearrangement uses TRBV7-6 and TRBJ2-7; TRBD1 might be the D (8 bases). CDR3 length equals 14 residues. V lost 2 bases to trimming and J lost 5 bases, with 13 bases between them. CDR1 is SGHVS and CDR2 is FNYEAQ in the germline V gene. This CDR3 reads CASSLLQGGDEQYF. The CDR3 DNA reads TGTGCCAGCAGCTTACTACAGGGGGGGGACGAGCAGTACTTC.

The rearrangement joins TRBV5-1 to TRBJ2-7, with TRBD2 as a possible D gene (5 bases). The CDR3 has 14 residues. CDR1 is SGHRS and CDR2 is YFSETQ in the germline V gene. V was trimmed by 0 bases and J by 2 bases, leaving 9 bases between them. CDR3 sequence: CASSLGAAAYEQYF. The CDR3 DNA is TGCGCCAGCAGCTTGGGGGCAGCGGCCTACGAGCAGTACTTC.

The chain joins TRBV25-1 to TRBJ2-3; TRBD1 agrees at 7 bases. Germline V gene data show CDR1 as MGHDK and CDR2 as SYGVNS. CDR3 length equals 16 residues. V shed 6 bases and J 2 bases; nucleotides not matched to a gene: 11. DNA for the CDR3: TGTGCCAGCAGGTCACAGGGGACGGCCACCACAGATACGCAGTATTTT. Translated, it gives CASRSQGTATTDTQYF.

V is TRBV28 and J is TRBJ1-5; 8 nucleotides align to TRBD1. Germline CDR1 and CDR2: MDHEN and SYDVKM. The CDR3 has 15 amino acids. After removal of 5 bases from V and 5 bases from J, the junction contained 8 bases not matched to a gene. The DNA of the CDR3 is TGTGCCAGCAGTCCCCTGGACAGGGAGGATCAGCCCCAGCATTTT. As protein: CASSPLDREDQPQHF.

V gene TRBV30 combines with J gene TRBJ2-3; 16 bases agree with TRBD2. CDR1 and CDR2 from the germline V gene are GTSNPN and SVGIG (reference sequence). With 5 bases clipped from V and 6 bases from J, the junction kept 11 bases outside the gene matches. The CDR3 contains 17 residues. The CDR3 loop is CAWATGTSGGATDTQYF. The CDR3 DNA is TGTGCCTGGGCTACCGGGACTAGCGGGGGGGCAACCGATACGCAGTATTTT.

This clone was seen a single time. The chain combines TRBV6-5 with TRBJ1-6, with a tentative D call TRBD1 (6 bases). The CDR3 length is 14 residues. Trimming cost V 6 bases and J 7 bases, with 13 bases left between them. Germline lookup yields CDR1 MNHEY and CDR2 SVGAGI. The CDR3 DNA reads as TGTGCCAGCAGACGGGACACCAAAAATTCACCCCTCCACTTT. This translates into CASRRDTKNSPLHF.

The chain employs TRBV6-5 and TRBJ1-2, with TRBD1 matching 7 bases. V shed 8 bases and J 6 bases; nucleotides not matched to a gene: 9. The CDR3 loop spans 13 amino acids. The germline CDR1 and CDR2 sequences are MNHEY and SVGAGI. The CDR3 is CASARQGINGYTF. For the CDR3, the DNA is TGTGCCAGCGCCAGACAGGGTATAAATGGCTACACCTTC.

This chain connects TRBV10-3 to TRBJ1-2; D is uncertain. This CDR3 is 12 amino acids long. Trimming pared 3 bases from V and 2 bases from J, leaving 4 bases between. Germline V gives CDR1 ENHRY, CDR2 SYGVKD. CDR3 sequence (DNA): TGTGCCATCAGTGAACAGAACTATGGCTACACCTTC. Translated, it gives CAISEQNYGYTF.

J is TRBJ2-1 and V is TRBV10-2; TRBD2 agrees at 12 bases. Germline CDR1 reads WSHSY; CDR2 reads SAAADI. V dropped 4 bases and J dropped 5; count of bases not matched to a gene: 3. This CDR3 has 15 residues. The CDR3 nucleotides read TGCGCCAGCAGTGGACTAGCGGGGGTCAACAATGAGCAGTTCTTC. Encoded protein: CASSGLAGVNNEQFF.

CDR3 nucleotides: TGCGCCAGCAGCTTGACAGGGGGGATTAACACCGGGGAGCTGTTTTTT. The encoded protein is CASSLTGGINTGELFF. The chain carries TRBV5-1 and TRBJ2-2, with 8 bases matching TRBD1. Looked up from germline, CDR1 is SGHRS and CDR2 is YFSETQ. The trim removed 1 base at V and 2 bases at J, leaving 4 bases unmatched. CDR3 length: 16 residues.

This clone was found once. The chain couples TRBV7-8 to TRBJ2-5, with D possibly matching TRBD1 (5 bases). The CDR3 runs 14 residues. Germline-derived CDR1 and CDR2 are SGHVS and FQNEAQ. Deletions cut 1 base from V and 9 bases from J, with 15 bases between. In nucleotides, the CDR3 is TGTGCCAGCAGCTTAGAGAGACAGCGCGTCTCCCAGTACTTC. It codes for CASSLERQRVSQYF.

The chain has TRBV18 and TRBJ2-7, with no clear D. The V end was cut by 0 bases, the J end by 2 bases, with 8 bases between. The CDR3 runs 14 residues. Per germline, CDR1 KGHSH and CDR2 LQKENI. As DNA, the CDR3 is TGTGCCAGCTCACCACCCTCACTACCCTACGAGCAGTACTTC. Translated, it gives CASSPPSLPYEQYF.

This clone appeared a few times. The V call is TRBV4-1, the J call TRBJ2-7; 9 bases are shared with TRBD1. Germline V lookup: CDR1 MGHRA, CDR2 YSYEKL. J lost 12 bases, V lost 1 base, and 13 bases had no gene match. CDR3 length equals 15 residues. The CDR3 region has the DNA TGCGCCAGCAGCCAAGTGGGGACTACAGGGGGCGAACTGTACTTC. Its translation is CASSQVGTTGGELYF.

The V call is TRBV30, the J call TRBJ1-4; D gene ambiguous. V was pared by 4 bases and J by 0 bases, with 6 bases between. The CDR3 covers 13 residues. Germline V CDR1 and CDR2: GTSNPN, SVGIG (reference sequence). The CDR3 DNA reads TGTGCCTGGAAACCGGCAACTAATGAAAAACTGTTTTTT. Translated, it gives CAWKPATNEKLFF.

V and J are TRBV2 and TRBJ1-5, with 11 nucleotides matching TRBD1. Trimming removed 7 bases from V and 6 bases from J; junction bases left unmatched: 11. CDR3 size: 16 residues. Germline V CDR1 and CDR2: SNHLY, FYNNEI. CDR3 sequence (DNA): TGTGCCAGCATGGAAAGGACAGGGGGCAAAGGTCAGCCCCAGCATTTT. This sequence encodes CASMERTGGKGQPQHF.

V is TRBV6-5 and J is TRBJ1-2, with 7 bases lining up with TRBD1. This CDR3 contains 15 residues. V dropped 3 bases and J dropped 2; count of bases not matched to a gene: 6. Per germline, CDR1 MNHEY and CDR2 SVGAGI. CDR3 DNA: TGTGCCAGCAGTTATGGTGGGACAGTAAACTATGGCTACACCTTC. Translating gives CASSYGGTVNYGYTF.

CDR3 sequence reads: CASAHPTDRGRMTNEKLFF. CDR3 sequence (DNA): TGTGCCAGCGCCCACCCCACGGACAGGGGGCGAATGACTAATGAAAAACTGTTTTTT. V gene TRBV21-1 combines with J gene TRBJ1-4; the D call in the table, TRBD1, was not verified against the DNA. TRBV21-1 is deemed a pseudogene. The CDR3 has 19 amino acids.

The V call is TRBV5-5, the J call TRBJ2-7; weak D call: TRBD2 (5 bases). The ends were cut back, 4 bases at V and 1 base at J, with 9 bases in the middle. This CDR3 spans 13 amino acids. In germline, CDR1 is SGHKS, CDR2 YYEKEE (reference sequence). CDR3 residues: CASSPRVSYEQYF. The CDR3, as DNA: TGTGCCAGCAGCCCGCGGGTATCCTACGAGCAGTACTTC.

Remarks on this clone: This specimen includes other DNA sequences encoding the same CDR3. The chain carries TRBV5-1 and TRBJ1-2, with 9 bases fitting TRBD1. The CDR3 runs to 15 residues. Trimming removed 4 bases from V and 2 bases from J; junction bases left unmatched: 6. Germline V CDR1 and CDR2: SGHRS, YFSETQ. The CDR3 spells CASSPGQGVNYGYTF. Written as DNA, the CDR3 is TGCGCCAGCAGCCCGGGACAGGGTGTAAACTATGGCTACACCTTC.